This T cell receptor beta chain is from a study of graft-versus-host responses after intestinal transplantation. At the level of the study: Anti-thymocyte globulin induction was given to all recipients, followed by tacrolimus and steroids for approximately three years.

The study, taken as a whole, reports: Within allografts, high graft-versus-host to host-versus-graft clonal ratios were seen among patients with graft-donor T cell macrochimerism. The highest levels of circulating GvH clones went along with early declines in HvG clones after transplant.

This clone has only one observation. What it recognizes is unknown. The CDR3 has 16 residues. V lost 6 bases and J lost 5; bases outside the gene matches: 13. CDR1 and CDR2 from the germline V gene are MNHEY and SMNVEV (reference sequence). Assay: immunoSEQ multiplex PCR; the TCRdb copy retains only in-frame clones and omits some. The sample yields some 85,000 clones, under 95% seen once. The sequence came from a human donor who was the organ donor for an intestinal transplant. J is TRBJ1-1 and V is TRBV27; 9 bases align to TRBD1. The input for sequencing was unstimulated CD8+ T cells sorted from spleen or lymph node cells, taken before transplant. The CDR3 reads CASRLEAQGALTEAFF. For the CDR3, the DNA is TGTGCCAGCAGGTTGGAGGCACAGGGGGCATTAACTGAAGCTTTCTTT.